This T cell receptor (beta chain) emerged from a study of blood T cell repertoires in COVID-19. Study-level information: The origin of the acute and convalescent COVID-19 samples was the United States, Italy and Spain. The cDNA or gDNA used as material had been derived from T cells, B-cell-depleted T cells, or PBMCs.

The germline gives CDR1 MNHNY, CDR2 SVGAGI (reference sequence). This CDR3 contains 15 residues. V dropped 5 bases and J dropped 0 bases, with 14 bases sitting between them. Per the study methods: Amplified reference gene primers provided the basis for estimating nucleated cell counts. Clones were read by immunoSEQ multiplex PCR, and TCRdb kept only the in-frame ones, dropping some. Clone size and the V and J calls come from that table; the DNA yielded D and trimming. The sample includes 200,000 or so clones, 80% to 85% of them seen just once. The chain uses TRBV6-6 and TRBJ2-7; D gene ambiguous. Material for sequencing was PBMCs or T cells enriched from blood (not recorded which). The TCR originated in a man aged 40-49 years who had recovered from COVID-19. CDR3 in amino acids: CASSKDTYFSYEQYF. The CDR3 coding sequence is TGTGCCAGCAGTAAAGACACCTACTTCTCCTACGAGCAGTACTTC.